These T cell receptor beta chains were read from a single sample in a study of identical twins. TCRdb re-derived calls from the 5' RACE reads in MiXCR, one entry per CDR3 protein. The sample shows around 680,000 distinct CDR3 sequences, over 8.5% of them seen only once. This sample also appeared in a second study, on yellow fever vaccine responses in identical twins.

The specimen sequenced was PBMCs. These receptors all come from a woman between 18 and 29 years old in good health. Both conserved end residues are part of each CDR3. A D gene is named only where the DNA matches it firmly. A row's size may be missing; if present it is once, few, many or a size class.

TRBD2	TRBV12-5	15	TRBJ2-1	NA	TGTGCTAGTGGCCAAATCGGGGGGGCTCTTAATGAGCAGTTCTTC	CASGQIGGALNEQFF
NA	TRBV7-9	15	TRBJ1-4	many	TGTGCCAGCAGCAAAGGGGGGAGCAGAATGGAAAAACTGTTTTTT	CASSKGGSRMEKLFF
TRBD2	TRBV4-3	15	TRBJ2-2	NA	TGCGCCAGCAGCCCCCCCGGGAGGGCGAACGGGGAGCTGTTTTTT	CASSPPGRANGELFF
NA	TRBV7-2	12	TRBJ2-7	NA	TGTGCCAGCAGCCACGCCGAAGGCGAGCAGTACTTC	CASSHAEGEQYF
TRBD1	TRBV6-1	15	TRBJ2-2	many	TGTGCCAGCAGTAGGGGACAGGGGGGCACCGGGGAGCTGTTTTTT	CASSRGQGGTGELFF
TRBD1	TRBV30	12	TRBJ2-7	NA	TGTGCCTGGGGTGACAGGGTATACGAGCAGTACTTC	CAWGDRVYEQYF
NA	TRBV5-5	14	TRBJ1-1	few	TGTGCCAGCAGCCCTAACGAGGGAATCACTGAAGCTTTCTTT	CASSPNEGITEAFF
TRBD1	TRBV5-1	14	TRBJ2-1	few	TGCGCCAGCAGCCCACAGGGGGGTGTGGATGAGCAGTTCTTC	CASSPQGGVDEQFF
TRBD1	TRBV4-1	16	TRBJ2-5	NA	TGCGCCAGCAGCCAGGGGGGACAGGGCTGGTTAGAGACCCAGTACTTC	CASSQGGQGWLETQYF
NA	TRBV20-1	15	TRBJ2-5	few	TGCAGTGCTAGAGATTTCGTTCAGGGTTTAGAGACCCAGTACTTC	CSARDFVQGLETQYF